The source of this T cell receptor (beta chain) is a study of blood T cell repertoires in COVID-19. CDR3 length: 15 amino acids. The germline V and J ends were trimmed by 3 bases and 6 bases, with 18 bases remaining between them. Germline V CDR1 and CDR2: SGDLS, YYNGEE. Profiling relied on immunoSEQ multiplex PCR, and the TCRdb table lists in-frame clones only, not all of them. The data show more than 200,000 clones, around 84% seen once. The chain has TRBV9 and TRBJ1-2; D ambiguous. This TCR was sampled from a man aged 25 to 40 with acute COVID-19. Sequencing was carried out using PBMCs or T cells enriched from blood (not recorded which). CDR3 protein: CASSAREEGGHGYTF. The CDR3 coding sequence is TGTGCCAGCAGCGCTCGGGAGGAGGGAGGTCATGGCTACACCTTC.